These 21 T cell receptor beta chains were all obtained from the same sample, sequenced in a study of blood T cell repertoires in COVID-19. Only in-frame clones appear in the TCRdb table, and some are missing; sequencing was by immunoSEQ multiplex PCR. The table records about 250,000 clones, 75% to 90% of them present only once. Sequencing used PBMCs or T cells enriched from blood (not recorded which). The source is a woman between 18 and 29 years old who had recovered from COVID-19.

This clone was counted once. The CDR3 here is CASSVGRTGGAETQYF. CDR3 coding DNA: TGTGCCAGCAGCGTAGGCCGGACAGGGGGCGCGGAGACCCAGTACTTC. V usage is TRBV9 and J usage is TRBJ2-5; 11 bases match TRBD1. The CDR3 spans 16 residues. With V trimmed by 0 bases and J by 5 bases, 6 bases remained unmatched. The germline V gene has CDR1 SGDLS and CDR2 YYNGEE. The entire variable domain, with the rest obtained from reference TRBV9 and TRBJ2-5, is as follows: DSGVTQTPKHLITATGQRVTLRCSPRSGDLSVYWYQQSLDQGLQFLIQYYNGEERAKGNILERFSAQQFPDLHSELNLSSLELGDSALYFCASSVGRTGGAETQYFGPGTRLLVL.

This clone was seen a single time. This chain uses TRBV28 with TRBJ1-5; TRBD1 might be the D (6 bases). The V and J ends lost 5 bases and 7 bases respectively, with 18 bases between them. Germline CDR1 is MDHEN and CDR2 is SYDVKM. The CDR3 contains 15 residues. CDR3 sequence reads: CASSPLDRKRQPQHF. Here the CDR3 DNA reads TGTGCCAGCAGTCCGCTCGACAGGAAGAGGCAGCCCCAGCATTTT.

The rearrangement links TRBV7-9 to TRBJ1-2, with 7 bases fitting TRBD1. This CDR3 comprises 16 residues. V was clipped by 4 bases and J by 6 bases; unmatched bases: 14. Per germline, CDR1 SEHNR and CDR2 FQNEAQ (reference sequence). CDR3 DNA: TGTGCCAGCAGCTCCGATCCCGGGACAGAAAGGCATGGCTACACCTTC. Encoded protein: CASSSDPGTERHGYTF.

The V and J genes are TRBV3-1 (or the pseudogene TRBV3-2) and TRBJ1-3, with a weak D call TRBD1 (6 bases). V lost 5 bases to trimming and J lost 0 bases, with 14 bases between them. The germline CDR1 and CDR2 sequences are LGHDT and YNNKEL (reference sequence). The CDR3 is 16 residues long. CDR3 loop: CASSWQQGFSGNTIYF. The DNA of the CDR3 is TGTGCCAGCAGCTGGCAACAGGGTTTCTCTGGAAACACCATATATTTT.

This clone was seen once. The V call is TRBV2, the J call TRBJ2-1; 8 bases are shared with TRBD2. With V trimmed by 5 bases and J by 3 bases, 6 bases remained unmatched. The CDR3 contains 15 residues. Germline CDR1 is SNHLY and CDR2 is FYNNEI. The CDR3 spells CASSTSGGLYNEQFF. CDR3 in DNA: TGTGCCAGCAGTACGAGCGGGGGCCTCTACAATGAGCAGTTCTTC. Drawing the rest from reference TRBV2 and TRBJ2-1, the complete variable domain is EPEVTQTPSHQVTQMGQEVILRCVPISNHLYFYWYRQILGQKVEFLVSFYNNEISEKSEIFDDQFSVERPDGSNFTLKIRSTKLEDSAMYFCASSTSGGLYNEQFFGPGTRLTVL.

This clone was detected only once. The rearrangement joins TRBV5-1 to TRBJ2-1; TRBD2 aligns across 12 bases. This CDR3 comprises 14 residues. The trim removed 6 bases at V and 5 bases at J, leaving 3 bases unmatched. Germline CDR1 is SGHRS and CDR2 is YFSETQ. The CDR3 DNA sequence: TGCGCCAGCACTAGCGGGGGGGCCCACAATGAGCAGTTCTTC. Translating it yields CASTSGGAHNEQFF.

The rearrangement joins TRBV28 to TRBJ2-5; the match to TRBD2 covers 9 bases. Germline V gene data show CDR1 as MDHEN and CDR2 as SYDVKM. Trimming at V came to 3 bases and at J to 1 base, leaving 6 bases not matched to a gene. There are 16 residues in the CDR3. CDR3 sequence reads: CASSFVTSGSQETQYF. For the CDR3, the DNA is TGTGCCAGCAGTTTTGTGACTAGCGGATCCCAAGAGACCCAGTACTTC.

This chain links TRBV27 with TRBJ2-7; D might be TRBD1 (6 bases). Germline CDR1 reads MNHEY; CDR2 reads SMNVEV (reference sequence). V was cut by 4 bases and J by 2 bases, with 15 bases left in between. This CDR3 has 15 amino acids. The CDR3 protein is CASSSQGDNPYEQYF. CDR3 in DNA: TGTGCCAGCAGTTCACAGGGAGACAACCCCTACGAGCAGTACTTC.

The sample holds one count of this clone. V usage is TRBV28 and J usage is TRBJ1-6; maybe TRBD1 (6 bases). Germline CDR1 and CDR2: MDHEN and SYDVKM. The CDR3 loop spans 14 amino acids. The V and J ends lost 7 bases and 7 bases respectively, with 14 bases between them. This chain's CDR3 is CASISGGQNSPLHF. The CDR3 bases are TGTGCCAGCATAAGCGGGGGCCAGAATTCACCCCTCCACTTT.

The CDR3 nucleotides read TGTGCCATCAGGGAAGGACAGGGAGAAGTTTCCTATGGCTACACCTTC. This codes for CAIREGQGEVSYGYTF. This chain joins TRBV10-3 and TRBJ1-2; 8 nucleotides line up with TRBD1. The CDR3 is 16 amino acids. The germline V gene has CDR1 ENHRY and CDR2 SYGVKD. Trimming cost V 6 bases and J 4 bases; bases outside gene matches: 13.

This clone was seen only once. CDR3 DNA sequence: TGTGCCTGGAGTGTACCAGCAGGGGTTGAAAAACTGTTTTTT. Protein product: CAWSVPAGVEKLFF. J is TRBJ1-4 and V is TRBV30, with a possible D match to TRBD1 (6 bases). The CDR3 consists of 14 residues. Trimming pared 0 bases from V and 7 bases from J, leaving 12 bases between. Germline CDR1 reads GTSNPN; CDR2 reads SVGIG (reference sequence). The complete variable domain, with remaining parts taken from reference TRBV30 and TRBJ1-4, reads SQTIHQWPATLVQPVGSPLSLECTVEGTSNPNLYWYRQAAGRGLQLLFYSVGIGQISSEVPQNLSASRPQDRQFILSSKKLLLSDSGFYLCAWSVPAGVEKLFFGSGTQLSVL.

V is TRBV5-1 and J is TRBJ2-1, with TRBD2 identical over 11 bases. From germline, CDR1 is SGHRS and CDR2 YFSETQ. The V segment lost 7 bases and the J segment 0 bases; nucleotides outside the gene matches: 6. This CDR3 has 16 amino acids. The CDR3 DNA is TGCGCCAGCGGAACTAGCGGGGGCAGCTCCTACAATGAGCAGTTCTTC. Translation: CASGTSGGSSYNEQFF.

J is TRBJ1-2 and V is TRBV6-4, with 11 bases fitting TRBD1. With 6 bases clipped from V and 7 bases from J, the junction kept 13 bases outside the gene matches. CDR1 is MRHNA and CDR2 is SNTAGT in the germline V gene. The CDR3 sequence is 16 residues long. CDR3 amino acids: CASSFIPGQGVSGYTF. CDR3 nucleotide sequence: TGTGCCAGCAGCTTTATTCCGGGACAGGGGGTATCTGGCTACACCTTC.

This rearrangement joins TRBV5-1 to TRBJ1-1, with 7 bases aligning to TRBD1. V lost 0 bases and J lost 4; bases outside the gene matches: 6. The CDR3 contains 15 residues. Germline V lookup: CDR1 SGHRS, CDR2 YFSETQ. In DNA, the CDR3 is TGCGCCAGCAGCTTGGAAGCAGGGGGAATCACTGAAGCTTTCTTT. As protein: CASSLEAGGITEAFF.

This chain joins TRBV10-3 and TRBJ2-7; the D gene is possibly TRBD2 (5 bases). Germline V gene sequence: CDR1 ENHRY, CDR2 SYGVKD. Deletions cut 4 bases from V and 0 bases from J, with 10 bases between. This CDR3 contains 14 residues. The CDR3 loop reads CAISGTPSSYEQYF. In nucleotides, the CDR3 is TGTGCCATCAGTGGGACTCCGAGCTCCTACGAGCAGTACTTC.

This chain connects TRBV10-3 to TRBJ1-5; 7 bases are shared with TRBD1. With 0 bases clipped from V and 5 bases from J, the junction kept 7 bases outside the gene matches. Germline lookup yields CDR1 ENHRY and CDR2 SYGVKD. CDR3 size: 16 residues. For the CDR3, the DNA is TGTGCCATCAGTGAGTCTGTATTACAGGGGTATCAGCCCCAGCATTTT. The encoded protein is CAISESVLQGYQPQHF.

This clone was observed many times. The chain couples TRBV27 to TRBJ2-7; 8 positions agree with TRBD1. Germline V gives CDR1 MNHEY, CDR2 SMNVEV (reference sequence). The J segment lost 4 bases and the V segment lost 5 bases, leaving 7 bases of the junction unmatched. CDR3 length equals 14 residues. CDR3 protein: CASSLGQGRYEQYF. The CDR3 DNA sequence: TGTGCCAGCAGTCTAGGACAGGGAAGGTACGAGCAGTACTTC.

The J gene is TRBJ1-4, the V gene TRBV4-1, with no clear D. CDR1 MGHRA and CDR2 YSYEKL come from the germline V gene. V was cut by 3 bases and J by 0 bases, with 5 bases left in between. This CDR3 comprises 14 residues. This chain's CDR3 is CASSHSATNEKLFF. In nucleotides, the CDR3 is TGCGCCAGCAGCCACTCTGCAACTAATGAAAAACTGTTTTTT.

The chain links TRBV4-1 to TRBJ1-1; 7 nucleotides agree with TRBD1. From germline, CDR1 is MGHRA and CDR2 YSYEKL. The CDR3 spans 17 residues. With 3 bases clipped from V and 0 bases from J, the junction kept 10 bases outside the gene matches. CDR3 region: CASSQWGTDSMNTEAFF. DNA for the CDR3: TGCGCCAGCAGCCAGTGGGGGACAGACTCCATGAACACTGAAGCTTTCTTT.

The chain combines TRBV28 with TRBJ2-5; TRBD1 might be the D (5 bases). The CDR3 runs to 13 residues. Trimming cost V 7 bases and J 2 bases, with 11 bases left between them. Per germline, CDR1 MDHEN and CDR2 SYDVKM. As DNA, the CDR3 is TGTGCCAGCATCGAAGGGGCACAAGAGACCCAGTACTTC. Its translation: CASIEGAQETQYF.

The chain links TRBV3-1 (or the pseudogene TRBV3-2) to TRBJ2-4, with 9 bases matching TRBD2. V lost 0 bases, J lost 1 base, and 19 bases stayed unmatched. The CDR3 spans 22 residues. Germline V gives CDR1 LGHDT, CDR2 YNNKEL (reference sequence). Here the CDR3 DNA reads TGTGCCAGCAGCCAAGATAGTATGAGGCTAGCGGGGCCCCGGAGGGCCAAAAACATTCAGTACTTC. Its translation: CASSQDSMRLAGPRRAKNIQYF.